This T cell receptor (beta chain) originates from a study of T cell responses to AZD1222 COVID-19 vaccine. General observations from the study: The breadth and depth of Spike-specific TCRs increased once two AZD1222 doses had been given. Most donors were white British, females outnumbered males, and clonal diversity was possibly underestimated.

The method was immunoSEQ multiplex PCR; TCRdb's version includes in-frame clones alone and lacks a portion of them. The repertoire includes about 120,000 clones, about 83% of them detected once, and around 12% sits in the top ten. As to this clone: The target antigen is unknown.

Germline assignment: CDR1 SNHLY and CDR2 FYNNEI. The CDR3 contains 14 residues. Trimming removed 6 bases from V and 7 bases from J, with 18 bases in between. The receptor comes from an adult in good health. Sequencing was performed on peripheral blood, taken on day 0 of AZD1222 vaccination. The chain combines TRBV2 with TRBJ1-1; a weak D match, TRBD1 (6 bases). The CDR3, as DNA: TGTGCCAGCAGAGGCTCTACAGGGTATAGTGAAGCTTTCTTT. Its protein is CASRGSTGYSEAFF.